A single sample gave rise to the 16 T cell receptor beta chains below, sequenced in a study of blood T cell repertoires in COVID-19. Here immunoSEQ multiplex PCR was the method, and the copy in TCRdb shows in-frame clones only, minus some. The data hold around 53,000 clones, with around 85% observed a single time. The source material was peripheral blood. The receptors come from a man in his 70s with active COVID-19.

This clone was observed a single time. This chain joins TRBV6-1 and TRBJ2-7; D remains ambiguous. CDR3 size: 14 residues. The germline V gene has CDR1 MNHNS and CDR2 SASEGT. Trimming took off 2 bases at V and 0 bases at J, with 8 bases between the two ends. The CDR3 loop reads CASSESRNSYEQYF. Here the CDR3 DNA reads TGTGCCAGCAGTGAATCGCGGAACTCCTACGAGCAGTACTTC.

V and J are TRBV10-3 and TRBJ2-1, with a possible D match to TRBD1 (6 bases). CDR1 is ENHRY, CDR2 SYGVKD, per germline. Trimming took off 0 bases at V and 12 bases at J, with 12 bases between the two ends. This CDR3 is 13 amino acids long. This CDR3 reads CAISESDLDRQFF. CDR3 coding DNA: TGTGCCATCAGTGAGTCGGATTTGGACAGGCAGTTCTTC.

DNA of the CDR3: TGTGCCAGCAGCCGGCGGACTGATCATAGTGAGCAGTTCTTC. Its translation is CASSRRTDHSEQFF. V and J are TRBV11-1 and TRBJ2-1; D perhaps matches TRBD2 (5 bases). CDR3 length: 14 residues. Looked up from germline, CDR1 is SGHAT and CDR2 is FQDESV (reference sequence). The V end lost 5 bases, the J end lost 9 bases, and 17 bases lay between the germline ends.

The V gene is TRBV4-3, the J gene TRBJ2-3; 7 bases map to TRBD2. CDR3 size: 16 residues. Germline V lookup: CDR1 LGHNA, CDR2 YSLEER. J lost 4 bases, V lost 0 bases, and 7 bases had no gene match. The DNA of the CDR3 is TGCGCCAGCAGCCAAGATCGGGCGGGAGTTTCAGATACGCAGTATTTT. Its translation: CASSQDRAGVSDTQYF.

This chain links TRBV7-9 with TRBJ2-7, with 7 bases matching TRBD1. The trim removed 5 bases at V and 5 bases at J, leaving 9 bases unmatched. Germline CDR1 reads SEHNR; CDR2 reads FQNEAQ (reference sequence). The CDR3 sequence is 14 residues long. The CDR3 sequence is CASSPPGTVHEQYF. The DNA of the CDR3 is TGTGCCAGCAGCCCCCCGGGGACAGTCCACGAGCAGTACTTC.

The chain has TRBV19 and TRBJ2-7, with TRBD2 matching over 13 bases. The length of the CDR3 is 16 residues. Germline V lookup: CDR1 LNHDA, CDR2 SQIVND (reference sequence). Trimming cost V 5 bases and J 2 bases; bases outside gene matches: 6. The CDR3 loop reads CASSLTGLAGAYEQYF. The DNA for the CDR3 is TGTGCCAGTAGTCTCACAGGACTAGCGGGAGCCTACGAGCAGTACTTC. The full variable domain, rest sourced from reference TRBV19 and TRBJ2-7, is DGGITQSPKYLFRKEGQNVTLSCEQNLNHDAMYWYRQDPGQGLRLIYYSQIVNDFQKGDIAEGYSVSREKKESFPLTVTSAQKNPTAFYLCASSLTGLAGAYEQYFGPGTRLTVT.

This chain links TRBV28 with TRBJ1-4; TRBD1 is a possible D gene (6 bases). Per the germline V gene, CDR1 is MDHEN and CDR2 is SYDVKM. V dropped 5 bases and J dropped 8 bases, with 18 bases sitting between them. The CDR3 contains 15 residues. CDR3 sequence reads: CASSLPTGDGEKLFF. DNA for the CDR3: TGTGCCAGCAGTCTGCCGACAGGTGACGGGGAAAAACTGTTTTTT.

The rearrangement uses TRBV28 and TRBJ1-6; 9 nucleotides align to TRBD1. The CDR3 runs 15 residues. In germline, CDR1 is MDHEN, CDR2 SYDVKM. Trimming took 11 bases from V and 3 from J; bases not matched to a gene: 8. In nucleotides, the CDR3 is TGTGCCGGCTTGCCGGGACAGGGCTATAATTCACCCCTCCACTTT. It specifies CAGLPGQGYNSPLHF.

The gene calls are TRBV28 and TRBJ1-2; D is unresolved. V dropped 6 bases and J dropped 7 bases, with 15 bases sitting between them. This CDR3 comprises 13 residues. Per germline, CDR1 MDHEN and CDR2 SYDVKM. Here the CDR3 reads CASRLEGLGGYTF. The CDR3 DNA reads TGTGCCAGCAGACTCGAGGGTCTAGGTGGCTACACCTTC.

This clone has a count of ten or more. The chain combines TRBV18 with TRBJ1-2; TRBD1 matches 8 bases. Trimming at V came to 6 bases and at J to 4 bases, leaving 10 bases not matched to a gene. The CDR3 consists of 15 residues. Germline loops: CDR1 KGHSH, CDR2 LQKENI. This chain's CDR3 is CASSGGQDASYGYTF. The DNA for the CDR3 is TGTGCCAGCTCCGGGGGACAGGACGCCTCCTATGGCTACACCTTC.

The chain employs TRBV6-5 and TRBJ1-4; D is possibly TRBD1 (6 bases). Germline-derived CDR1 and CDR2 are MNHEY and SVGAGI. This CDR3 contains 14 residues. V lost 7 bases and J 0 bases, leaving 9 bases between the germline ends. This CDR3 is CASMGAATNEKLFF. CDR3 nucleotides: TGTGCCAGCATGGGGGCTGCAACTAATGAAAAACTGTTTTTT.

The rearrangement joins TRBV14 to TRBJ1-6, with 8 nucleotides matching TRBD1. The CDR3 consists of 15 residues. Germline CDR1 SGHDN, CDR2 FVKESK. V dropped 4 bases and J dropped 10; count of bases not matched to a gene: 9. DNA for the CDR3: TGTGCCAGCAGCCGCTCGACAGGGGTCGACTCACCCCTCCACTTT. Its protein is CASSRSTGVDSPLHF.

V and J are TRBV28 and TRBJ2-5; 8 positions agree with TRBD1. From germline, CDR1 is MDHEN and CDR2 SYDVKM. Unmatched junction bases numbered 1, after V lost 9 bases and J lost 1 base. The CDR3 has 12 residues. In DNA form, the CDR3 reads TGTGCCAGTGGACAGGGCCAAGAGACCCAGTACTTC. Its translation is CASGQGQETQYF.

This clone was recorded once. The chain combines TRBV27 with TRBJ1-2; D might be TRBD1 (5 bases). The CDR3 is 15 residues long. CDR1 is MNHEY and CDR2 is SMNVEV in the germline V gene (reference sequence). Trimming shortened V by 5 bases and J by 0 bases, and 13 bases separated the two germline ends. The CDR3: CASSPGGGANYGYTF. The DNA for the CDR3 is TGTGCCAGCAGTCCCGGTGGGGGGGCTAACTATGGCTACACCTTC.

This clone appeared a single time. CDR3 bases: TGTGCCAGTAGTACTCCCGGGACAGGGCTTTACGAGCAGTACTTC. Translated: CASSTPGTGLYEQYF. The chain uses TRBV19 and TRBJ2-7; 9 bases agree with TRBD1. CDR3 size: 15 residues. Germline V gene lookup returns CDR1 LNHDA and CDR2 SQIVND (reference sequence). Trimming at V came to 4 bases and at J to 4 bases, leaving 8 bases not matched to a gene. Together with reference TRBV19 and TRBJ2-7, the CDR3 gives the full variable domain: DGGITQSPKYLFRKEGQNVTLSCEQNLNHDAMYWYRQDPGQGLRLIYYSQIVNDFQKGDIAEGYSVSREKKESFPLTVTSAQKNPTAFYLCASSTPGTGLYEQYFGPGTRLTVT.

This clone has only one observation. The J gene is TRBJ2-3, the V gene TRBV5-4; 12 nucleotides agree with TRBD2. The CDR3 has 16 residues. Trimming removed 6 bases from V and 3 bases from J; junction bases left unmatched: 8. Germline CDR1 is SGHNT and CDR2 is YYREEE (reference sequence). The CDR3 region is CASTSTSGRTTDTQYF. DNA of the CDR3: TGTGCCAGCACCTCGACTAGCGGGAGAACAACAGATACGCAGTATTTT. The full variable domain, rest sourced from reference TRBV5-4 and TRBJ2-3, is ETGVTQSPTHLIKTRGQQVTLRCSSQSGHNTVSWYQQALGQGPQFIFQYYREEENGRGNFPPRFSGLQFPNYSSELNVNALELDDSALYLCASTSTSGRTTDTQYFGPGTRLTVL.